These T cell receptor beta chains were read from a single sample in a study of identifying expanded T cells in peripheral blood. Sequenced by immunoSEQ multiplex PCR; TCRdb stores in-frame clones only, minus some. The data contain tens of thousands of clones, approximately 85% of them singletons. The sample was blood. The receptor source for this set is a person aged 18 to 70 in good health. Both conserved end residues are part of each CDR3. D genes are given only for firm matches. Clone size is stated in some rows and not others, as once, few, many or a class when expanded.

TRBJ2-7,TRBD2,NA,TRBV18,TGTGCCAGCTCACCACCGGGAAGTGGACTAGCCGATATCTACGAGCAGTACTTC,CASSPPGSGLADIYEQYF
TRBJ1-5,TRBD1,NA,TRBV28,TGTGCCAGCAGTCCCGGACAGGGGAGGGCTCAGCCCCAGCATTTT,CASSPGQGRAQPQHF
TRBJ1-1,NA,NA,TRBV30,TGTGCCTGGAGTGTACGGGGGGACACTGAAGCTTTCTTT,CAWSVRGDTEAFF
TRBJ1-5,NA,NA,TRBV30,TGTGCCTGGCAAAAGGGAGGCGGTCAGCCCCAGCATTTT,CAWQKGGGQPQHF
TRBJ2-2,NA,many,TRBV6-4,TGTGCCAGCAGCTCGACCCGCGCCGGGGAGCTGTTTTTT,CASSSTRAGELFF
TRBJ2-3,NA,NA,TRBV18,TGTGCCAGCTCACCACTCAACACAGATACGCAGTATTTT,CASSPLNTDTQYF
TRBJ2-6,NA,NA,TRBV19,TGTGCCAGTCATCCTCTTCCCTACTCTGGGGCCAACGTCCTGACTTTC,CASHPLPYSGANVLTF
TRBJ2-2,TRBD2,NA,TRBV27,TGTGCCAGCAGTTTAATAGCGGGTGGGACCGGGGAGCTGTTTTTT,CASSLIAGGTGELFF
TRBJ2-2,NA,NA,TRBV5-8,TGTGCCAGCAGCTTAGAGCGGGTGAACACCGGGGAGCTGTTTTTT,CASSLERVNTGELFF
TRBJ2-1,NA,NA,TRBV29-1,TGCAGCGTTCGACCTCTAGCGAGATTGGATGTAGTCGATGAGCAGTTCTTC,CSVRPLARLDVVDEQFF
TRBJ1-5,TRBD1,NA,TRBV28,TGTGCCAGCAGTTTTATTCTAGGGACAGGGGGCGCTTCTCAGAATCAGCCCCAGCATTTT,CASSFILGTGGASQNQPQHF
TRBJ2-7,NA,once,TRBV6-5,TGTGCCAGCAGGGGGGACCGTAACTACGAGCAGTACTTC,CASRGDRNYEQYF
TRBJ1-4,TRBD1,NA,TRBV5-8,TGTGCCAGCAGCAATAGGGACAGGAGGAATGAAAAACTGTTTTTT,CASSNRDRRNEKLFF
TRBJ1-1,NA,NA,TRBV15,TGTGCCACCAGCAGAGACCAGATGAACACTGAAGCTTTCTTT,CATSRDQMNTEAFF
TRBJ1-1,TRBD1,NA,TRBV10-3,TGTGCCATCGGGGGACAGGGGGGCACTGAAGCTTTCTTT,CAIGGQGGTEAFF
TRBJ2-4,TRBD1,few,TRBV19,TGTGCCAGTAGCATGGACAGGACGTTGGGTGTTCAGTACTTC,CASSMDRTLGVQYF
TRBJ2-3,TRBD1,few,TRBV13,TGTGCCAGCAGCCCGCGGACAGGCCCACTAGGGCCTAGCACAGATACGCAGTATTTT,CASSPRTGPLGPSTDTQYF
TRBJ1-1,NA,NA,TRBV28,TGTGCCAGCAGTTTATGGAGGGGTATTAACACTGAAGCTTTCTTT,CASSLWRGINTEAFF
TRBJ2-7,NA,few,TRBV19,TGTGCCAGTAGCGTCGACAGGGAGGACGAGCAGTACTTC,CASSVDREDEQYF
TRBJ2-1,NA,NA,TRBV20-1,TGCAGTGCTAGAGGGACGGACCAGTTCTTC,CSARGTDQFF
TRBJ2-3,TRBD2,NA,TRBV7-8,TGTGCCAGCAGCTTGGCGGGAGGGCCATCAGATACGCAGTATTTT,CASSLAGGPSDTQYF
TRBJ1-3,NA,NA,TRBV5-1,TGCGCCAGCAGCACGGGCACCGATGGAAACACCATATATTTT,CASSTGTDGNTIYF
TRBJ2-7,TRBD1,many,TRBV2,TGTGCCAGCAGACTTGGACAGGGGGCCTACGAGCAGTACTTC,CASRLGQGAYEQYF
TRBJ1-1,NA,few,TRBV2,TGTGCCAGCACCGGACAGCGGGGGGACCAAGCTTTCTTT,CASTGQRGDQAFF
TRBJ2-5,TRBD2,NA,TRBV12-5,TGTGCTAGTGGTTTGTCCTTAGCGGGAGCGGAGACCCAGTACTTC,CASGLSLAGAETQYF
TRBJ2-7,TRBD1,NA,TRBV11-2,TGTGCCAGCAGCTTAGGACAGGGGGCTTCCTACGAGCAGTACTTC,CASSLGQGASYEQYF
TRBJ1-2,NA,NA,TRBV15,TGTGCCACCAGCAGGGGAGGGGTTGGTTCCTATGGCTACACCTTC,CATSRGGVGSYGYTF
TRBJ2-7,NA,NA,TRBV6-8,TGTGCCAGCAATATGTACGAGCAGTACTTC,CASNMYEQYF
TRBJ2-1,TRBD2,once,TRBV5-5,TGTGCCAGCAGTAGCGGGAGTTTCTTCTACAATGAGCAGTTCTTC,CASSSGSFFYNEQFF
TRBJ2-3,NA,NA,TRBV5-1,TGCGCCAGCAGCGAGGCAGGGGCACACACAGATACGCAGTATTTT,CASSEAGAHTDTQYF